This T cell receptor beta chain is drawn from a study of immune evolution from preneoplasia to lung adenocarcinoma. Study as a whole: HLA loss of heterozygosity: about 7% AIS, about 15% MIA, 30% to 35% ADC, none AAH.

Trimming took off 6 bases at V and 7 bases at J, with 12 bases between the two ends. The germline gives CDR1 SNHLY, CDR2 FYNNEI. The CDR3 covers 12 residues. Patients had resection in Japan or China between about 2013 and 2018. Premalignant or tumor cells were enriched by macro-dissection after pathologic assessment. Data came from immunoSEQ multiplex PCR; TCRdb stores just in-frame clones and leaves some out. The sample lists about 8,400 clones, 81% occurring once. This clone turned up a few times. The sample consisted of FFPE invasive lung adenocarcinoma tissue. This rearrangement joins TRBV2 to TRBJ1-2; no definite D call. The sequence derives from a person in their fifties with lung adenocarcinoma. CDR3 sequence reads: CASSGSGSGYTF. The CDR3 bases are TGTGCCAGCAGCGGATCGGGGAGTGGCTACACCTTC.